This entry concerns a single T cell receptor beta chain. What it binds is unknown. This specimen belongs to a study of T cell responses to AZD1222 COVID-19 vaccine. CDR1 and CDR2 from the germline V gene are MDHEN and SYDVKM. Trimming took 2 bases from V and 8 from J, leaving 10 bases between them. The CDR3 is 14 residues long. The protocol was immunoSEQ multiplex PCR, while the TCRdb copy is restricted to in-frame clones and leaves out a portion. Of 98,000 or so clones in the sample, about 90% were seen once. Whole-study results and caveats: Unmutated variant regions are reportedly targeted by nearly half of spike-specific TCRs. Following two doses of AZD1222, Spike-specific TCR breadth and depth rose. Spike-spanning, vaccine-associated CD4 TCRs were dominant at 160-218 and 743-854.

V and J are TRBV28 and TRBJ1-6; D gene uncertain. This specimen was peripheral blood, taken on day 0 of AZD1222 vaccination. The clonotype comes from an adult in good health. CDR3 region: CASSLSLGDSPLHF. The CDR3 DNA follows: TGTGCCAGCAGTTTAAGTCTTGGGGATTCACCCCTCCACTTT.